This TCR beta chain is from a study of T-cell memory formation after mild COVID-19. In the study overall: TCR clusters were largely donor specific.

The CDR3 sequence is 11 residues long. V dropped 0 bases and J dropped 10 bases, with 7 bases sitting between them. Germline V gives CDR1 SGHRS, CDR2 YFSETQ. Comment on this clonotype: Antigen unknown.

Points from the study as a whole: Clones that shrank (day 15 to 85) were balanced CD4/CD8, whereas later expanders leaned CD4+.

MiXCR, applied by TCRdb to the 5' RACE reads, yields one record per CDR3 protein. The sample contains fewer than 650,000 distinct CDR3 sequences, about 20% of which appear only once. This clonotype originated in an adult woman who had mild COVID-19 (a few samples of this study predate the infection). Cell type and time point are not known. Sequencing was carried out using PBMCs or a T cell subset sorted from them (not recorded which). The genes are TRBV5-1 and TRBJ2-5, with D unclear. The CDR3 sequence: CASSLEGFQYF. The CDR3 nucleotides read TGCGCCAGCAGCTTGGAGGGATTCCAGTACTTC.